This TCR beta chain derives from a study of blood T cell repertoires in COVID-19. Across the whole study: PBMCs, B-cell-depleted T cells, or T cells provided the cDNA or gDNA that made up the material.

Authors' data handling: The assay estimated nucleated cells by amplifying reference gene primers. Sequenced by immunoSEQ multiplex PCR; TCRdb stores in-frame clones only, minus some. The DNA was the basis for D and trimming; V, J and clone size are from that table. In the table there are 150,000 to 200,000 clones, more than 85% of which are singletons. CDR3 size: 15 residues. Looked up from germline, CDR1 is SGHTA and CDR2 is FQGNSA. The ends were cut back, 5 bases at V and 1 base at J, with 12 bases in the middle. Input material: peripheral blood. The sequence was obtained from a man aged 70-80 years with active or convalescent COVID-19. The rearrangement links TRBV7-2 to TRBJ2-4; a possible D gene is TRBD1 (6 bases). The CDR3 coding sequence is TGTGCCAGCAGCACAGGGACGTCGGCCAAAAACATTCAGTACTTC. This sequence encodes CASSTGTSAKNIQYF.